This T cell receptor (beta chain) was captured in a study of cytomegalovirus exposure and HLA in healthy donors. The overall study: Among the 398 genotyped donors, 70% to 85% were placed in the Caucasian-associated ancestry cluster.

The PCR used 60 Vbeta and 13 Jbeta primers. Libraries were prepared by immunoSEQ multiplex PCR; TCRdb keeps only in-frame clonotypes and omits some of them. The table lists 100,000 to 150,000 clones, 65% to 85% of them singletons. The V end was cut by 3 bases, the J end by 3 bases, with 15 bases between. There are 15 residues in the CDR3. CDR1 and CDR2 (germline): SGHTA, FQGNSA. This chain uses TRBV7-2 with TRBJ2-7, with a possible D match to TRBD1 (6 bases). This receptor was identified in a man aged 18 to 29 in good health and CMV-seropositive. Sample: PBMCs. The CDR3 DNA sequence: TGTGCCAGCAGCTTGGCCGGGACAACAAGCTACGAGCAGTACTTC. Translating it yields CASSLAGTTSYEQYF.